This T cell receptor (beta chain) was captured in a study of cytomegalovirus exposure and HLA in healthy donors. Study-wide findings and caveats: Segments of the TCR beta V type were, in most cases, productive about 87% or about 30% of the time in an earlier analysis.

As concerns this clone: Its antigen is not known. Compared with germline, one end of the junction differs, possibly owing to a read error.

The PCR contained 60 Vbeta and 13 Jbeta primers. The table came from immunoSEQ multiplex PCR; TCRdb's copy has only in-frame clones and leaves some out. This sample has 150,000 to 200,000 clones, with around four fifths found just once. The sequence was collected from a man younger than 35 in good health and CMV-seropositive. Sequenced input: PBMCs.

The CDR3 DNA sequence: TGTGCCAGCAGTTCCCAGGTTGGGAGGCCCACAGATGCGCAGTATTTT. Translated: CASSSQVGRPTDAQYF. This sequence joins TRBV27 and TRBJ2-3; perhaps TRBD2 as D (6 bases). Per the germline V gene, CDR1 is MNHEY and CDR2 is SMNVEV (reference sequence). The CDR3 is 16 amino acids.